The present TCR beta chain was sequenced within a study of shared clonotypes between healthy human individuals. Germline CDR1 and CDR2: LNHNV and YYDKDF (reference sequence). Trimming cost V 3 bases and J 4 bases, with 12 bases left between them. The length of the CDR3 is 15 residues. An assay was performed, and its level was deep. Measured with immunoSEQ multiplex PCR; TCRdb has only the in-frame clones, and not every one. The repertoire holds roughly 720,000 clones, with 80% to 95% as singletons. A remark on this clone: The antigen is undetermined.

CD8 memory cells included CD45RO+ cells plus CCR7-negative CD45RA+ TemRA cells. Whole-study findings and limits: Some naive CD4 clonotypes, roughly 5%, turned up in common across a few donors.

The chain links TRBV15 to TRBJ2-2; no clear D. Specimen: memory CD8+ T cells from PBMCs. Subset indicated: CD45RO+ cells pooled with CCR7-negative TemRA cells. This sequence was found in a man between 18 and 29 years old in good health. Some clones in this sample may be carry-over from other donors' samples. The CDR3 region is CATSSIQVGTGELFF. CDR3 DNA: TGTGCCACCAGCAGCATCCAGGTGGGCACCGGGGAGCTGTTTTTT.